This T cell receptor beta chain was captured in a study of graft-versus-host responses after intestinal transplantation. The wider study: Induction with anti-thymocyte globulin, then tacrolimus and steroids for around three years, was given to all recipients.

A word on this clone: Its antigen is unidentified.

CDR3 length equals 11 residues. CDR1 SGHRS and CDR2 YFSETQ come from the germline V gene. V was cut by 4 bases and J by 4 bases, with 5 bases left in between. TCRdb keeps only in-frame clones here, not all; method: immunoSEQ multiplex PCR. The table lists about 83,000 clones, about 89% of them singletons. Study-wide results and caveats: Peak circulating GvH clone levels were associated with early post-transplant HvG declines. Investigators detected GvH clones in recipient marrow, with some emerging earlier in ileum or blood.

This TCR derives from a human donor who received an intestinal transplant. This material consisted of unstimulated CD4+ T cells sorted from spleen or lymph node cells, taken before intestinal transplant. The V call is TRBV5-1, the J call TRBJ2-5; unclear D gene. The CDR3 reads CASSLRETQYF. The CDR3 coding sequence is TGCGCCAGCAGCCTGAGAGAGACCCAGTACTTC.